A selection of T cell receptor beta chains follows, all from one sample in a study of T cells after somatic rescue of genetic block. TCRdb's table, derived via immunoSEQ multiplex PCR, lists solely in-frame clones and lacks some. The repertoire holds under 150,000 clones, with 85% to 95% as singletons. Sequencing was carried out using peripheral blood mononuclear cells (PBMCs). These receptors originate from a woman in her late teens or twenties. Both conserved end residues are part of each CDR3. A D gene is named only where the DNA matches it firmly. Rows may omit the clone size; those that give it use once, few, many or a size class.

>TRBJ1-2|TRBV19|NA|NA
CASSSLLGSGYTF
TGTGCCAGTAGTAGTCTGCTGGGGAGCGGCTACACCTTC
>TRBJ1-5|TRBV5-3|NA|NA
CARDRGRQPQHF
TGTGCCAGAGATCGAGGACGTCAGCCCCAGCATTTT
>TRBJ2-7|TRBV5-5|NA|NA
CASSRGTESYEQYF
TGTGCCAGCAGCCGCGGGACAGAGTCCTACGAGCAGTACTTC
>TRBJ2-3|TRBV19|TRBD2|NA
CASGGVEGGTDTQYF
TGTGCCAGTGGGGGGGTAGAGGGTGGTACAGATACGCAGTATTTT
>TRBJ2-3|TRBV13|NA|NA
CASSFRLPPSDTQYF
TGTGCCAGCAGCTTCAGGCTACCACCATCGGATACGCAGTATTTT
>TRBJ2-1|TRBV7-3|NA|NA
CASSTSSRAFNEQFF
TGTGCCAGCAGCACCTCATCAAGGGCCTTCAATGAGCAGTTCTTC
>TRBJ2-5|TRBV9|NA|NA
CASSGGGTQETQYF
TGTGCCAGCAGCGGAGGGGGGACCCAAGAGACCCAGTACTTC
>TRBJ1-1|TRBV4-2|NA|NA
CASSPKYGDTEAFF
TGTGCCAGCAGCCCTAAGTACGGGGACACTGAAGCTTTCTTT
>TRBJ2-1|TRBV28|NA|few
CASSLTRNNEQFF
TGTGCCAGCAGTTTAACTAGAAACAATGAGCAGTTCTTC
>TRBJ1-1|TRBV4-1|NA|NA
CASSQVGPGGTEAFF
TGCGCCAGCAGCCAAGTTGGCCCCGGGGGCACTGAAGCTTTCTTT
>TRBJ1-1|TRBV7-2|TRBD1|NA
CASRRQGPMNTEAFF
TGTGCCAGCAGGAGACAGGGACCCATGAACACTGAAGCTTTCTTT
>TRBJ2-7|TRBV11-2|TRBD1|NA
CASSFPGTGYREQYF
TGTGCCAGCAGCTTCCCCGGGACAGGGTACCGCGAGCAGTACTTC
>TRBJ1-1|TRBV11-2|NA|NA
CASSLDQGNTEAFF
TGTGCCAGCAGCTTAGATCAGGGAAACACTGAAGCTTTCTTT
>TRBJ2-7|TRBV6-5|TRBD1|NA
CASSPVQRTGGVRSF
TGTGCCAGCAGTCCCGTGCAAAGGACAGGGGGTGTCCGATCCTTC
>TRBJ2-3|TRBV11-2|NA|NA
CASSLDGRHTDTQYF
TGTGCCAGCAGCTTAGATGGCAGGCACACAGATACGCAGTATTTT
>TRBJ2-7|TRBV7-9|NA|NA
CASSRFAGATEQYF
TGTGCCAGCAGTCGGTTCGCCGGGGCCACCGAGCAGTACTTC
>TRBJ2-2|TRBV28|TRBD1|NA
CASSLLTGGTGELFF
TGTGCCAGCAGTTTATTAACAGGGGGCACCGGGGAGCTGTTTTTT
>TRBJ1-2|TRBV5-1|TRBD1|NA
CASAGTVYGYTF
TGCGCCAGCGCCGGGACAGTCTATGGCTACACCTTC
>TRBJ1-1|TRBV9|TRBD1|NA
CASSVSRGLDTDTEAFF
TGTGCCAGCAGCGTTTCCAGGGGGCTTGATACGGACACTGAAGCTTTCTTT
>TRBJ1-5|TRBV7-9|NA|NA
CASSSLGGSARPQHF
TGTGCCAGCAGTTCTCTGGGGGGATCGGCTCGCCCCCAGCATTTT
>TRBJ1-2|TRBV7-9|TRBD1|NA
CASSLALRGRSGGYTF
TGTGCCAGCAGCTTAGCGCTAAGGGGGCGTTCGGGTGGCTACACCTTC
>TRBJ2-2|TRBV5-4|NA|NA
CASSFWNGELFF
TGTGCCAGCAGCTTTTGGAACGGGGAGCTGTTTTTT
>TRBJ1-5|TRBV6-1|NA|few
CASKTGPSQPQHF
TGTGCCAGTAAGACAGGCCCCTCTCAGCCCCAGCATTTT
>TRBJ2-7|TRBV19|TRBD2|NA
CASSTLVRGGSEQYF
TGTGCCAGTAGTACCTTAGTGCGGGGGGGCTCCGAGCAGTACTTC
>TRBJ2-7|TRBV19|NA|once
CASSPHEGYEQYF
TGTGCCAGTAGTCCCCACGAGGGGTACGAGCAGTACTTC
>TRBJ1-1|TRBV11-3|NA|NA
CASSPLGVEAFF
TGTGCCAGCAGCCCTTTGGGTGTTGAAGCTTTCTTT
>TRBJ2-2|TRBV6-6|NA|NA
CASSHYRRAGTGELFF
TGTGCCAGCAGTCATTACCGCAGGGCAGGAACCGGGGAGCTGTTTTTT
>TRBJ2-5|TRBV29-1|NA|NA
CSVRLMGETQYF
TGCAGCGTTAGGTTAATGGGGGAGACCCAGTACTTC
>TRBJ2-7|TRBV5-4|TRBD1|NA
CASSRSGQGFSGEQYF
TGTGCCAGCAGCCGATCGGGACAGGGGTTCTCCGGCGAGCAGTACTTC
>TRBJ1-5|TRBV18|NA|once
CASSLGNRGNQPQHF
TGTGCCAGCTCACTGGGGAATAGAGGCAATCAGCCCCAGCATTTT
>TRBJ2-2|TRBV11-2|TRBD1|NA
CASSSVRQGASGELFF
TGTGCCAGCAGCTCTGTGCGACAGGGGGCTTCCGGGGAGCTGTTTTTT
>TRBJ1-1|TRBV28|NA|NA
CASSLGGSWNTEAFF
TGTGCCAGCAGTTTGGGTGGCAGTTGGAACACTGAAGCTTTCTTT
>TRBJ1-5|TRBV6-5|NA|NA
CASRPSGDQPQHF
TGTGCCAGCAGACCCTCCGGGGATCAGCCCCAGCATTTT
>TRBJ1-3|TRBV7-6|NA|NA
CASSRDFGAGGNTIYF
TGTGCCAGCAGCCGCGACTTTGGGGCAGGCGGAAACACCATATATTTT
>TRBJ2-5|TRBV19|TRBD2|NA
CASSPMAGVETQYF
TGTGCCAGTAGTCCTATGGCGGGGGTGGAGACCCAGTACTTC
>TRBJ2-3|TRBV13|NA|NA
CASRGLGEGTDTQYF
TGTGCCAGCCGCGGCTTAGGGGAAGGCACAGATACGCAGTATTTT
>TRBJ2-5|TRBV28|TRBD1|NA
CASSLPGPRGSQYF
TGTGCCAGCAGTCTCCCGGGCCCCAGGGGGTCCCAGTACTTC
>TRBJ2-1|TRBV15|NA|once
CATSRDVTGYNEQFF
TGTGCCACCAGCAGAGATGTGACAGGTTACAATGAGCAGTTCTTC
>TRBJ1-2|TRBV7-9|NA|NA
CASSLGEYGYTF
TGTGCCAGCAGCTTAGGGGAGTATGGCTACACCTTC
>TRBJ2-7|TRBV7-6|TRBD1|NA
CASSLETGGSDEQYF
TGTGCCAGCAGCTTAGAGACAGGGGGATCGGACGAGCAGTACTTC
>TRBJ1-1|TRBV2|NA|NA
CASRPTGAGEAFF
TGTGCCAGCAGACCCACGGGGGCAGGTGAAGCTTTCTTT
>TRBJ2-1|TRBV6-6|NA|NA
CASSAEGFEQFF
TGTGCCAGCAGTGCCGAGGGGTTTGAGCAGTTCTTC
>TRBJ1-2|TRBV28|TRBD1|NA
CASSGTGRNYGYTF
TGTGCCAGCAGTGGGACAGGGAGGAACTATGGCTACACCTTC
>TRBJ2-7|TRBV7-9|TRBD1|NA
CASSLNFGQGDSYEQYF
TGTGCCAGCAGCTTAAACTTCGGGCAGGGGGACTCCTACGAGCAGTACTTC